This T cell receptor beta chain is drawn from a study of shared clonotypes between healthy human individuals. Produced via immunoSEQ multiplex PCR; TCRdb's table is partial and in-frame only. The repertoire consists of roughly 1,800,000 clones, with about 94% occurring once and the leading ten covering around 1.2%. Naive CD8 cells lacked CD45RO and underwent positive selection for CCR7, leaving out terminally differentiated effector memory CD45RA+ cells. This CDR3 has 15 amino acids. Germline CDR1 reads MDHEN; CDR2 reads SYDVKM. V lost 8 bases to trimming and J lost 1 base; unmatched junction nucleotides: 4.

Sample: naive CD8+ T cells sorted from blood. The TCR was taken from a man younger than 30 in good health. The chain joins TRBV28 to TRBJ2-5; 13 nucleotides align to TRBD2. The CDR3 protein is CASARTSGGQETQYF. CDR3 coding DNA: TGTGCCAGCGCCAGGACTAGCGGGGGCCAAGAGACCCAGTACTTC.